These 8 T cell receptor beta chains were all obtained from the same sample, sequenced in a study of blood T cell repertoires in COVID-19. Data came from immunoSEQ multiplex PCR; TCRdb stores just in-frame clones and leaves some out. The repertoire has some 330,000 clones, more than 75% of them found once; the top ten carry about 2.1%. The sequencing input was PBMCs or T cells enriched from blood (not recorded which). These TCRs come from a man aged 35-49 years in a cohort exposed to, infected with or recovered from COVID-19 (not recorded which).

The V call is TRBV27, the J call TRBJ1-6, with unresolved D. Germline CDR1 and CDR2: MNHEY and SMNVEV (reference sequence). Trimming pared 3 bases from V and 6 bases from J, leaving 15 bases between. This CDR3 has 16 residues. In nucleotides, the CDR3 is TGTGCCAGCAGTTTTACGATGGTTGGCGGTAATTCACCCCTCCACTTT. Protein sequence: CASSFTMVGGNSPLHF.

The chain is built from TRBV9 and TRBJ2-5; a weak D match, TRBD1 (6 bases). The CDR3 length is 16 residues. CDR1 and CDR2 (germline): SGDLS, YYNGEE. With 0 bases removed from V and 3 bases from J, the gap between germline ends came to 15 bases. In nucleotides, the CDR3 is TGTGCCAGCAGCGTAGGACCAGGGGTGGGAGAAGAGACCCAGTACTTC. This translates into CASSVGPGVGEETQYF.

This clone was detected once. J is TRBJ2-2 and V is TRBV3-1 (or the pseudogene TRBV3-2), with TRBD2 matching 7 bases. Germline V gene sequence: CDR1 LGHDT, CDR2 YNNKEL (reference sequence). This CDR3 contains 16 residues. J lost 0 bases, V lost 4 bases, and 5 bases had no gene match. CDR3 in amino acids: CASSREGFTNTGELFF. CDR3 DNA: TGTGCCAGCAGCCGGGAGGGGTTCACGAACACCGGGGAGCTGTTTTTT.

This chain uses TRBV7-7 with TRBJ2-5, with 7 bases that match TRBD1. The CDR3 has 14 residues. With 5 bases clipped from V and 4 bases from J, the junction kept 7 bases outside the gene matches. Germline values: CDR1 SSHAT, CDR2 FNYEAQ (reference sequence). The CDR3 spells CASSTDRAGETQYF. The CDR3 coding sequence is TGTGCCAGCAGCACCGACAGGGCTGGAGAGACCCAGTACTTC.

The V and J genes are TRBV30 and TRBJ2-4; D is possibly TRBD1 (6 bases). This CDR3 contains 21 residues. The V and J ends lost 4 bases and 1 base respectively, with 32 bases between them. Germline V gene lookup returns CDR1 GTSNPN and CDR2 SVGIG (reference sequence). The CDR3 DNA sequence: TGTGCCTGGAATACTATGGGGGCCCAGGGGCTGGCGGACATGGCCAAAAACATTCAGTACTTC. Residues: CAWNTMGAQGLADMAKNIQYF.

The table lists this clone with a count of one. CDR3 in amino acids: CATGLALNEQFF. The CDR3 DNA reads as TGTGCCACGGGACTAGCATTAAATGAGCAGTTCTTC. The genes are TRBV15 and TRBJ2-1; 9 bases line up with TRBD2. V trimming: 9 bases; J trimming: 7 bases; junction bases outside the gene matches: 4. The CDR3 has 12 residues. CDR1 and CDR2 from the germline V gene are LNHNV and YYDKDF (reference sequence). Full variable domain (remainder filled in from reference TRBV15 and TRBJ2-1): DAMVIQNPRYQVTQFGKPVTLSCSQTLNHNVMYWYQQKSSQAPKLLFHYYDKDFNNEADTPDNFQSRRPNTSFCFLDIRSPGLGDTAMYLCATGLALNEQFFGPGTRLTVL.

V usage is TRBV5-1 and J usage is TRBJ2-5; 7 bases are a match to TRBD1. The CDR3 runs 13 residues. Per the germline V gene, CDR1 is SGHRS and CDR2 is YFSETQ. The V segment lost 5 bases and the J segment 4 bases; nucleotides outside the gene matches: 5. This CDR3 reads CASSGNRGETQYF. Written as DNA, the CDR3 is TGCGCCAGCAGTGGGAACAGGGGAGAGACCCAGTACTTC.

This chain joins TRBV7-9 and TRBJ2-7, with 7 bases matching TRBD2. The CDR3 covers 15 residues. Per germline, CDR1 SEHNR and CDR2 FQNEAQ (reference sequence). J lost 5 bases, V lost 2 bases, and 9 bases had no gene match. In DNA, the CDR3 is TGTGCCAGCAGCTTATTTTCGGGAGGCGAGAACGAGCAGTACTTC. Protein: CASSLFSGGENEQYF. The entire variable domain, with the rest obtained from reference TRBV7-9 and TRBJ2-7, is as follows: DTGVSQNPRHKITKRGQNVTFRCDPISEHNRLYWYRQTLGQGPEFLTYFQNEAQLEKSRLLSDRFSAERPKGSFSTLEIQRTEQGDSAMYLCASSLFSGGENEQYFGPGTRLTVT.